These T cell receptor beta chains were read from a single sample in a study of response to subunit inactivated influenza vaccine. TCRdb passed the RT-PCR reads through MiXCR, listing each CDR3 protein once. The sample consists of about 570,000 distinct CDR3 sequences, 11% of them appearing once. These data also formed part of another study, on T cells expressing NK-cell markers.

Sample: PBMCs from blood, taken on the day of vaccination. All receptors come from a man aged 45-60 years who received an inactivated influenza vaccine. Both conserved end residues are part of each CDR3. The D gene is left open where the match is weak. Some rows have no size entry. The others give once, few or many, or a class for an expanded clone.

j_call: TRBJ2-7; clone_size: few; d_call: -; v_call: TRBV20-1; cdr3_aa: CSAEWPGALNEQYF; cdr3_nt: TGCAGTGCTGAGTGGCCGGGGGCCCTCAACGAGCAGTACTTC
j_call: TRBJ2-5; clone_size: -; d_call: -; v_call: TRBV11-2; cdr3_aa: CASSLGFTETQYF; cdr3_nt: TGTGCCAGCAGCTTAGGGTTTACGGAGACCCAGTACTTC
j_call: TRBJ2-7; clone_size: -; d_call: -; v_call: TRBV6-2/TRBV6-3; cdr3_aa: CASSYSPDYEQYF; cdr3_nt: TGTGCCAGCAGTTACTCCCCGGACTACGAGCAGTACTTC
j_call: TRBJ1-1; clone_size: -; d_call: -; v_call: TRBV5-1; cdr3_aa: CASSLEAAPGAFF; cdr3_nt: TGCGCCAGCAGCTTGGAGGCAGCCCCGGGAGCTTTCTTT
j_call: TRBJ2-7; clone_size: few; d_call: -; v_call: TRBV4-2; cdr3_aa: CASSQEERSYEQYF; cdr3_nt: TGTGCCAGCAGCCAAGAGGAGAGGTCCTACGAGCAGTACTTC
j_call: TRBJ2-4; clone_size: few; d_call: TRBD1; v_call: TRBV15; cdr3_aa: CATSRTGLAKNIQYF; cdr3_nt: TGTGCCACCAGCAGGACAGGGCTAGCCAAAAACATTCAGTACTTC
j_call: TRBJ2-2; clone_size: -; d_call: -; v_call: TRBV6-1; cdr3_aa: CASNLWRTNTGELFF; cdr3_nt: TGTGCCAGCAACCTCTGGCGGACGAACACCGGGGAGCTGTTTTTT
j_call: TRBJ2-7; clone_size: -; d_call: -; v_call: TRBV6-5; cdr3_aa: CASSSRQSRGEQYF; cdr3_nt: TGTGCCAGCAGTTCACGACAATCCCGGGGCGAGCAGTACTTC
j_call: TRBJ1-5; clone_size: -; d_call: -; v_call: TRBV7-8; cdr3_aa: CASSLSQGPNQPQHF; cdr3_nt: TGTGCCAGCAGCTTATCCCAGGGTCCCAATCAGCCCCAGCATTTT
j_call: TRBJ1-2; clone_size: few; d_call: -; v_call: TRBV12-3/TRBV12-4; cdr3_aa: CASSSTEESGYTF; cdr3_nt: TGTGCCAGCAGTTCGACAGAAGAAAGTGGCTACACCTTC
j_call: TRBJ2-5; clone_size: few; d_call: TRBD2; v_call: TRBV11-1; cdr3_aa: CASSLLSGTSGRRETQYF; cdr3_nt: TGTGCCAGCAGCCTCCTGTCCGGGACTAGCGGGAGGCGGGAGACCCAGTACTTC
j_call: TRBJ1-1; clone_size: few; d_call: -; v_call: TRBV12-3/TRBV12-4; cdr3_aa: CASSLGRVVWEDTEAFF; cdr3_nt: TGTGCCAGCAGTTTAGGGCGGGTGGTCTGGGAGGACACTGAAGCTTTCTTT
j_call: TRBJ2-5; clone_size: few; d_call: TRBD2; v_call: TRBV28; cdr3_aa: CASSLLGLAGVKGETQYF; cdr3_nt: TGTGCCAGCAGTTTACTGGGACTAGCGGGAGTTAAAGGAGAGACCCAGTACTTC
j_call: TRBJ2-5; clone_size: few; d_call: -; v_call: TRBV10-3; cdr3_aa: CAISERSTGETQYF; cdr3_nt: TGTGCCATCAGTGAGAGAAGCACCGGGGAGACCCAGTACTTC